One sample yielded the 13 T cell receptor beta chains listed below, sequenced in a study of shared clonotypes between healthy human individuals. Only in-frame clones appear in the TCRdb table, and some are missing; sequencing was by immunoSEQ multiplex PCR. The repertoire holds around 1,100,000 clones, with roughly 80% as singletons. Sequencing was done on a sample of memory CD4+ T cells from PBMCs. The subset denotes: CD45RA-negative fraction. The source is a man younger than 30 in good health. Some clones in this sample may be carry-over from other donors' samples.

The table lists this clone with a few counts. The CDR3 coding sequence is TGCAGTGAGGTTAAGGTCGCCGAGCAGTACTTC. Its translation is CSEVKVAEQYF. The chain recombines TRBV20-1 with TRBJ2-7; no reliable D call. This CDR3 contains 11 residues. Trimming left V 7 bases short and J 6 bases short, with 13 bases between. CDR1 is DFQATT, CDR2 SNEGSKA, per germline (reference sequence).

This clone has more than one count but fewer than ten. CDR3 bases: TGTGCCAGCAGTGTTCTAGTGCTGGGCGAGCAGTACTTC. As protein: CASSVLVLGEQYF. V usage is TRBV28 and J usage is TRBJ2-7; D call uncertain. The CDR3 runs 13 residues. Germline V gene lookup returns CDR1 MDHEN and CDR2 SYDVKM. V was trimmed by 5 bases and J by 6 bases, leaving 14 bases between them.

The J gene is TRBJ2-5, the V gene TRBV7-9; tentative D call: TRBD2 (5 bases). V lost 2 bases to trimming and J lost 9 bases, with 7 bases between them. Per the germline V gene, CDR1 is SEHNR and CDR2 is FQNEAQ (reference sequence). The CDR3 runs 11 residues. Here the CDR3 reads CASSLKGAQYF. CDR3 coding DNA: TGTGCCAGCAGCTTAAAGGGAGCCCAGTACTTC. Using reference TRBV7-9 and TRBJ2-5 for the parts outside the CDR3, the full variable domain is DTGVSQNPRHKITKRGQNVTFRCDPISEHNRLYWYRQTLGQGPEFLTYFQNEAQLEKSRLLSDRFSAERPKGSFSTLEIQRTEQGDSAMYLCASSLKGAQYFGPGTRLLVL.

The V gene is TRBV6-5, the J gene TRBJ1-5; D remains ambiguous. V lost 1 base to trimming and J lost 4 bases, with 5 bases between them. CDR1 and CDR2 from the germline V gene are MNHEY and SVGAGI. The CDR3 has 13 amino acids. This chain's CDR3 is CASSYYRNQPQHF. CDR3 nucleotides: TGTGCCAGCAGTTACTACAGAAATCAGCCCCAGCATTTT.

This clone was seen a few times. The identical CDR3 is also encoded by other nucleotide sequences in the sample. The chain has TRBV20-1 and TRBJ2-3; the D is unclear. CDR3 length: 11 residues. Germline V gene data show CDR1 as DFQATT and CDR2 as SNEGSKA (reference sequence). V dropped 0 bases and J dropped 5 bases, with 3 bases sitting between them. CDR3 sequence (DNA): TGCAGTGCTAGAGATTTAGATACGCAGTATTTT. It encodes CSARDLDTQYF.

CDR3 DNA sequence: TGTGCCAGCAGTTTAGCCGGGACCTACACCGGGGAGCTGTTTTTT. Protein: CASSLAGTYTGELFF. The rearrangement joins TRBV28 to TRBJ2-2, with D perhaps TRBD1 or TRBD2 (5 bases each). The germline V gene encodes CDR1 MDHEN and CDR2 SYDVKM. The CDR3 consists of 15 residues. Trimming cost V 2 bases and J 3 bases, with 10 bases left between them.

To note about this clone: This sample includes further DNA sequences coding for the same CDR3. The chain recombines TRBV7-2 with TRBJ1-1; D unresolved. The CDR3 runs to 12 residues. With 3 bases removed from V and 6 bases from J, the gap between germline ends came to 8 bases. CDR1 is SGHTA and CDR2 is FQGNSA in the germline V gene. The CDR3 DNA follows: TGTGCCAGCAGCTTTGGGGTGGCTGAAGCTTTCTTT. The encoded protein is CASSFGVAEAFF.

V gene TRBV28 combines with J gene TRBJ2-5; D gene unclear. CDR1 and CDR2 (germline): MDHEN, SYDVKM. The V and J ends lost 5 bases and 5 bases respectively, with 12 bases between them. The CDR3 length is 13 residues. The CDR3 DNA reads TGTGCCAGCAGTGTAGGTAGTTGGGAGACCCAGTACTTC. It specifies CASSVGSWETQYF.

The chain carries TRBV5-1 and TRBJ2-7; TRBD2 matches 13 bases. Germline V gene sequence: CDR1 SGHRS, CDR2 YFSETQ. This CDR3 has 18 residues. V trimming: 4 bases; J trimming: 4 bases; junction bases outside the gene matches: 14. The DNA for the CDR3 is TGCGCCAGCAGCGAGGGACTAGCGGGACCCAACCTATGGTACGAGCAGTACTTC. It encodes CASSEGLAGPNLWYEQYF. The full variable domain, rest sourced from reference TRBV5-1 and TRBJ2-7, is KAGVTQTPRYLIKTRGQQVTLSCSPISGHRSVSWYQQTPGQGLQFLFEYFSETQRNKGNFPGRFSGRQFSNSRSEMNVSTLELGDSALYLCASSEGLAGPNLWYEQYFGPGTRLTVT.

In this sample, this clone turned up a few times. The CDR3 DNA sequence: TGTGCCAGTAGCCACCTCGACAGGGGGAATCGCGAGCAGTACTTC. As protein: CASSHLDRGNREQYF. This rearrangement joins TRBV19 to TRBJ2-7, with 9 bases matching TRBD1. J gave up 6 bases and V 6 bases, and 12 bases lay outside the gene matches. Per the germline V gene, CDR1 is LNHDA and CDR2 is SQIVND (reference sequence). The CDR3 is 15 amino acids.

The J gene is TRBJ2-1, the V gene TRBV30; 12 bases are shared with TRBD2. The CDR3 sequence is 14 residues long. J gave up 6 bases and V 5 bases, and 5 bases lay outside the gene matches. The germline V gene has CDR1 GTSNPN and CDR2 SVGIG (reference sequence). CDR3 region: CAWGGTSGFNEQFF. CDR3 DNA sequence: TGTGCCTGGGGGGGGACTAGCGGGTTCAATGAGCAGTTCTTC.

This clone showed up just a few times. V usage is TRBV5-4 and J usage is TRBJ2-7, with D tentatively TRBD1 or TRBD2 (6 bases each). Trimming took 5 bases from V and 6 from J, leaving 15 bases between them. Germline lookup yields CDR1 SGHNT and CDR2 YYREEE (reference sequence). The CDR3 runs 13 residues. This CDR3 reads CASSRGPRGEQYF. CDR3 in DNA: TGTGCCAGCAGTCGGGGGCCTAGGGGCGAGCAGTACTTC.

This clone was counted between two and nine times. This chain links TRBV5-4 with TRBJ2-1, with no clear D. V gave up 0 bases and J gave up 4 bases, with 8 bases separating them. The CDR3 runs to 14 residues. Germline loops: CDR1 SGHNT, CDR2 YYREEE (reference sequence). CDR3 loop: CASSLERQYNEQFF. CDR3 nucleotide sequence: TGTGCCAGCAGCTTGGAACGCCAGTACAATGAGCAGTTCTTC. Variable domain in full (rest from reference TRBV5-4 and TRBJ2-1): ETGVTQSPTHLIKTRGQQVTLRCSSQSGHNTVSWYQQALGQGPQFIFQYYREEENGRGNFPPRFSGLQFPNYSSELNVNALELDDSALYLCASSLERQYNEQFFGPGTRLTVL.